The source of this T cell receptor (beta chain) is a study of CD8 T cells in Susac syndrome. Reverse transcription used about 0.45 to 1 ug RNA and random hexamers. TCRdb used MiXCR to reprocess the immunoSEQ multiplex PCR reads, holding one entry per CDR3 protein. The sample lists tens of thousands of distinct CDR3 sequences, roughly 96% seen once, with more than 0.5% in the top ten. This CDR3 is 18 amino acids long. Germline V CDR1 and CDR2: GTSNPN, SVGIG (reference sequence). The V end was cut by 2 bases, the J end by 0 bases, with 17 bases between. The sequencing sample was made of CD8+ T cells from PBMCs. The receptor was isolated from a human donor with Susac syndrome. The chain joins TRBV30 to TRBJ1-6; D perhaps matches TRBD1 (6 bases). As DNA, the CDR3 is TGTGCCTGGAGTCCCCAAGGGAGGGGGAGCTCCTATAATTCACCCCTCCACTTT. It is translated as CAWSPQGRGSSYNSPLHF.